The sequence of this T cell receptor beta chain was determined in a study of cytomegalovirus exposure and HLA in healthy donors. Concerning this clone itself: Its matching antigen is unknown.

The study, taken as a whole, reports: In an earlier analysis, most TCR beta V segments were productive about 87% or about 30% of the time. Most TCR sequences were seen very rarely across donors, but some public TCRs occurred in many. In a later analysis, at a false discovery rate of 0.05, 16,951 TCR beta sequences matched HLA alleles.

13 Jbeta primers and 60 Vbeta primers were used for the PCR. Assay: immunoSEQ multiplex PCR; the TCRdb copy retains only in-frame clones and omits some. This sample has approximately 74,000 clones; over 70% occur once, and the top ten carry over 7%. CDR1 is MDHEN and CDR2 is SYDVKM in the germline V gene. This CDR3 has 16 residues. V trimming: 7 bases; J trimming: 2 bases; junction bases outside the gene matches: 9. The specimen sequenced was PBMCs. This clonotype originated in a man between 60 and 75 years old in good health and CMV-seropositive. The chain is built from TRBV28 and TRBJ1-3; 9 positions match TRBD1. The CDR3 loop is CASNLNRGLTGNTIYF. For the CDR3, the DNA is TGTGCCAGCAACCTGAACAGGGGGCTCACTGGAAACACCATATATTTT.